A single sample gave rise to the 10 T cell receptor beta chains below, sequenced in a study of CD8 T cells in ankylosing spondylitis. TCRdb recomputed calls from the 5' RACE reads with MiXCR, one row per CDR3 protein. The sample contains about 250,000 distinct CDR3 sequences, roughly 18% of which appear only once. The source material was blood, either unsorted or a sorted T cell fraction (not recorded which). These receptors were taken from a male donor with ankylosing spondylitis or in good health (not recorded which).

This clonotype has more than one count but fewer than ten. V gene TRBV7-9 combines with J gene TRBJ2-1; 8 bases line up with TRBD1. CDR1 and CDR2 (germline): SEHNR, FQNEAQ (reference sequence). The CDR3 has 15 residues. V was clipped by 7 bases and J by 5 bases; unmatched bases: 10. CDR3 in amino acids: CASTQGRGPHNEQFF. The DNA of the CDR3 is TGTGCCAGCACCCAAGGCAGGGGGCCTCACAATGAGCAGTTCTTC.

This clonotype was detected only a few times. The chain joins TRBV29-1 to TRBJ2-7; 7 bases are shared with TRBD1. The germline CDR1 and CDR2 sequences are SQVTM and ANQGSEA. CDR3 length: 11 amino acids. V gave up 7 bases and J gave up 5 bases; unmatched junction bases: 5. CDR3 region: CSGVQGNEQYF. The CDR3 bases are TGCAGCGGGGTACAGGGGAACGAGCAGTACTTC.

V is TRBV29-1 and J is TRBJ2-5, with D perhaps matching TRBD1 (6 bases). Per the germline V gene, CDR1 is SQVTM and CDR2 is ANQGSEA. The length of the CDR3 is 13 residues. Trimming took 6 bases from V and 4 from J, leaving 15 bases between them. The CDR3 spells CSVPQGRGETQYF. The DNA for the CDR3 is TGCAGCGTACCACAGGGTCGGGGAGAGACCCAGTACTTC.

V usage is TRBV4-2 and J usage is TRBJ2-1; possibly TRBD2 for D (6 bases). This CDR3 is built from 15 residues. Between the trimmed V and J ends, which lost 0 bases and 2 bases, there was a span of 8 bases. CDR1 LGHNA and CDR2 YNFKEQ come from the germline V gene. CDR3 in amino acids: CASSQDREPYNEQFF. The CDR3 DNA reads as TGTGCCAGCAGCCAAGATCGGGAGCCCTACAATGAGCAGTTCTTC.

The chain recombines TRBV5-1 with TRBJ2-5; TRBD2 agrees at 7 bases. This CDR3 has 17 residues. Per the germline V gene, CDR1 is SGHRS and CDR2 is YFSETQ. The V gene end was trimmed by 0 bases and the J gene end by 1 base; junction bases not matched to a gene: 9. The CDR3 loop is CASSLGHLAGLQETQYF. The CDR3 DNA follows: TGCGCCAGCAGCTTGGGGCACTTAGCGGGCCTCCAAGAGACCCAGTACTTC.

This clonotype has more than one count but fewer than ten. The gene calls are TRBV21-1 and TRBJ2-1; the table calls TRBD2, which could not be checked here. TRBV21-1 counts as a pseudogene. CDR3 length: 20 residues. The DNA of the CDR3 is TGTGCCAGCAGCATATTAGCGGGAGGGAAGGAGAGACCTGATTCTAATGAGCAGTTCTTC. Translating it yields CASSILAGGKERPDSNEQFF.

This clonotype was found many times. The chain links TRBV7-3 to TRBJ2-1; 10 nucleotides agree with TRBD2. The germline V gene encodes CDR1 SGHTA and CDR2 FQGTGA. The CDR3 contains 15 residues. V was pared by 1 base and J by 8 bases, with 5 bases of the junction left unmatched. The CDR3 reads CASSLSVLAGDEQFF. The CDR3 nucleotides read TGTGCCAGCAGCTTAAGCGTGCTAGCGGGAGATGAGCAGTTCTTC. The full variable domain, with the rest looked up from reference TRBV7-3 and TRBJ2-1, is GAGVSQTPSNKVTEKGKYVELRCDPISGHTALYWYRQSLGQGPEFLIYFQGTGAADDSGLPNDRFFAVRPEGSVSTLKIQRTERGDSAVYLCASSLSVLAGDEQFFGPGTRLTVL.

The table lists this clonotype with many counts. The rearrangement joins TRBV5-5 to TRBJ1-5, with no clear D. Germline assignment: CDR1 SGHKS and CDR2 YYEKEE (reference sequence). The CDR3 is made up of 15 amino acids. V was pared by 0 bases and J by 0 bases, with 7 bases between. CDR3 in DNA: TGTGCCAGCAGCTTGGAAGGCGATAGCAATCAGCCCCAGCATTTT. Protein product: CASSLEGDSNQPQHF. Full variable domain (remainder filled in from reference TRBV5-5 and TRBJ1-5): DAGVTQSPTHLIKTRGQQVTLRCSPISGHKSVSWYQQVLGQGPQFIFQYYEKEERGRGNFPDRFSARQFPNYSSELNVNALLLGDSALYLCASSLEGDSNQPQHFGDGTRLSIL.

This clonotype was counted between two and nine times. V is TRBV29-1 and J is TRBJ1-3; D is unclear. The V and J ends lost 7 bases and 3 bases respectively, with 7 bases between them. CDR1 and CDR2 (germline): SQVTM, ANQGSEA. This CDR3 has 11 residues. The CDR3 bases are TGCAGCGGACGGGATGGAAACACCATATATTTT. Protein: CSGRDGNTIYF.

This clonotype was detected ten times or more. The rearrangement joins TRBV7-2 to TRBJ2-7, with D possibly being TRBD1 or TRBD2 (5 bases each). CDR1 is SGHTA and CDR2 is FQGNSA in the germline V gene. The CDR3 covers 13 residues. The V gene lost 5 bases and the J gene lost 2 bases, with 10 bases spanning the gap. CDR3 bases: TGTGCCAGCAGCCCGGGACCGACCTACGAGCAGTACTTC. Protein sequence: CASSPGPTYEQYF.